The 8 T cell receptor beta chains presented below share a single source sample, sequenced in a study of blood T cell repertoires in COVID-19. Produced via immunoSEQ multiplex PCR; TCRdb's table is partial and in-frame only. This sample has 98,000 or so clones, with around four fifths found just once. Material: peripheral blood. The origin of the receptors is a man aged 55-75 years with acute or convalescent COVID-19.

This chain links TRBV18 with TRBJ1-5; weak D call: TRBD1 (5 bases). With 3 bases removed from V and 5 bases from J, the gap between germline ends came to 8 bases. The CDR3 sequence is 13 residues long. CDR1 KGHSH and CDR2 LQKENI come from the germline V gene. The CDR3 bases are TGTGCCAGCTCACCGGGGGGAGATCAGCCCCAGCATTTT. This encodes CASSPGGDQPQHF.

The V gene is TRBV5-1, the J gene TRBJ2-3, with TRBD2 matching 12 bases. CDR1 SGHRS and CDR2 YFSETQ come from the germline V gene. The CDR3 totals 18 residues. V was pared by 1 base and J by 5 bases, with 11 bases of the junction left unmatched. As DNA, the CDR3 is TGCGCCAGCAGCTTGTCCCCTAGCGGGGGGGCCGGGCAAGATACGCAGTATTTT. This codes for CASSLSPSGGAGQDTQYF.

J is TRBJ2-3 and V is TRBV7-9, with TRBD2 as a possible D gene (6 bases). V was pared by 5 bases and J by 0 bases, with 18 bases between. Germline CDR1 is SEHNR and CDR2 is FQNEAQ (reference sequence). The CDR3 contains 17 residues. The CDR3 here is CASSPAVSSASTDTQYF. In DNA form, the CDR3 reads TGTGCCAGCAGCCCCGCGGTGTCTAGCGCTAGCACAGATACGCAGTATTTT.

This chain joins TRBV19 and TRBJ1-4, with 8 positions matching TRBD1. Germline values: CDR1 LNHDA, CDR2 SQIVND (reference sequence). J gave up 2 bases and V 5 bases, and 4 bases lay outside the gene matches. This CDR3 has 15 residues. The CDR3 nucleotides read TGTGCCAGTAGTTTCAGACAGGGGACTAATGAAAAACTGTTTTTT. As protein: CASSFRQGTNEKLFF.

The chain recombines TRBV4-3 with TRBJ2-7; the D gene is possibly TRBD2 (6 bases). The germline gives CDR1 LGHNA, CDR2 YSLEER. The germline V and J ends were trimmed by 2 bases and 3 bases, with 11 bases remaining between them. The length of the CDR3 is 14 residues. CDR3 DNA: TGCGCCAGCAGCCAACGTCGGGGGAGCTACGAGCAGTACTTC. This gives the protein CASSQRRGSYEQYF.

In its sample, this clone was seen a few times. The genes are TRBV19 and TRBJ1-1; D is uncertain. Trimming cost V 0 bases and J 1 base, with 9 bases left between them. This CDR3 contains 15 residues. Germline CDR1 and CDR2: LNHDA and SQIVND (reference sequence). CDR3 coding DNA: TGTGCCAGTAGTATAGAGGAGCGGACGAACACTGAAGCTTTCTTT. It specifies CASSIEERTNTEAFF. Supplemented by reference TRBV19 and TRBJ1-1, the full variable domain reads DGGITQSPKYLFRKEGQNVTLSCEQNLNHDAMYWYRQDPGQGLRLIYYSQIVNDFQKGDIAEGYSVSREKKESFPLTVTSAQKNPTAFYLCASSIEERTNTEAFFGQGTRLTVV.

The gene calls are TRBV5-5 and TRBJ1-4, with D tentatively TRBD1 (6 bases). Between the trimmed V and J ends, which lost 1 base and 7 bases, there was a span of 14 bases. CDR1 is SGHKS, CDR2 YYEKEE, per germline (reference sequence). The CDR3 is made up of 15 amino acids. CDR3 sequence: CASSLLGEGGEKLFF. The CDR3 DNA reads as TGTGCCAGCAGCTTGCTAGGGGAAGGGGGTGAAAAACTGTTTTTT.

The chain has TRBV10-1 and TRBJ2-7; 8 positions agree with TRBD1. The CDR3 runs to 15 residues. Germline CDR1 and CDR2: WNHNN and SYGVQD (reference sequence). Trimming took 4 bases from V and 2 from J; bases not matched to a gene: 7. CDR3 in amino acids: CASSADRGNAYEQYF. CDR3 nucleotides: TGCGCCAGCAGTGCTGACAGGGGAAACGCCTACGAGCAGTACTTC.